These T cell receptor beta chains were read from a single sample in a study of early T cells in non-severe SARS-CoV-2 infection. MiXCR, run by TCRdb on the 5' RACE reads, gives a single entry per CDR3 protein. The data hold tens of thousands of distinct CDR3 sequences, with roughly 4.2% observed a single time. Sequencing input: whole blood. These receptor sequences come from an adult who was a healthcare worker with PCR-confirmed SARS-CoV-2 infection or an uninfected control (not recorded which). Each CDR3 is given with its conserved first and last residue. D genes are given only for firm matches. Rows may omit the clone size; those that give it use once, few, many or a size class.

D gene	V gene	J gene	clone size	CDR3 DNA	CDR3 protein
TRBD1	TRBV7-9	TRBJ2-5	many	TGTGCCAGCAGCTTGACAGGGTATTTGGAGACCCAGTACTTC	CASSLTGYLETQYF
TRBD2	TRBV7-9	TRBJ2-1	medium-sized	TGTGCCAGCAGTCTACTTGCGGGAGGCTATGAGCAGTTCTTC	CASSLLAGGYEQFF
NA	TRBV12-2	TRBJ1-2	NA	TGTGCAAGTCGCACCCGAGGAGGGAATGCAAACTATGGCTACACCTTC	CASRTRGGNANYGYTF
TRBD2	TRBV20-1	TRBJ2-3	many	TGCAGTGCTAGACCCCCGGGGGGACTAGCGGGGGTCCCTAGCACAGATACGCAGTATTTT	CSARPPGGLAGVPSTDTQYF
NA	TRBV2	TRBJ2-4	NA	TGTGCCAGCAGTGAAGAGGGGCAGGGTAACAACATTCAGTACTTC	CASSEEGQGNNIQYF
NA	TRBV12-3/TRBV12-4	TRBJ2-3	many	TGTGCCAGCAGTGAGGCAGGAGATACGCAGTATTTT	CASSEAGDTQYF
TRBD1	TRBV3-1	TRBJ2-6	few	TGTGCCAGCAGCCATCGACAGGGTGGAATCTCTGGGGCCAACGTCCTGACTTTC	CASSHRQGGISGANVLTF
TRBD1	TRBV20-1	TRBJ1-5	NA	TGCAGTGCTAGGGCTCCCGGGACAGGGGATCAGCCCCAGCATTTT	CSARAPGTGDQPQHF
TRBD2	TRBV4-1	TRBJ2-1	NA	TGCGCCAGCAGCCTACGACTTAGCGGGTACAACAATGAGCAGTTCTTC	CASSLRLSGYNNEQFF
NA	TRBV5-1	TRBJ2-1	many	TGCGCCAGCAGCTTGAATAGCCCCTACGAAGGGGAGCAGTTCTTC	CASSLNSPYEGEQFF
NA	TRBV18	TRBJ2-3	many	TGTGCCAGCTCATCGAAACTATACGACGAGTGGGGCACAGATACGCAGTATTTT	CASSSKLYDEWGTDTQYF
TRBD2	TRBV4-1	TRBJ2-7	many	TGCGCCAGCAGCCAATTCATGTCTAGCGGGGGTTTATCCTACGAGCAGTACTTC	CASSQFMSSGGLSYEQYF
TRBD2	TRBV18	TRBJ2-7	many	TGTGCCAGCTCACCCCTTGTTGGACTAGCGGTCCCCAGCTCCTACGAGCAGTACTTC	CASSPLVGLAVPSSYEQYF
NA	TRBV3-1	TRBJ2-1	many	TGTGCCAGCAGAAAGTCGGGCAGGGGTTCCTACAATGAGCAGTTCTTC	CASRKSGRGSYNEQFF
NA	TRBV7-8	TRBJ2-2	NA	TGTGCCAGCAGCTTAGTCCCTACCGGGGAGCTGTTTTTT	CASSLVPTGELFF
TRBD2	TRBV4-1	TRBJ2-7	NA	TGCGCCAGCAGCCAAGAGAAGACTAGCGGGGCCCTCTACGAGCAGTACTTC	CASSQEKTSGALYEQYF
NA	TRBV5-6	TRBJ2-1	many	TGTGCCAGCAGCTTGGGGGACAATGAGCAGTTCTTC	CASSLGDNEQFF
TRBD1	TRBV20-1	TRBJ2-7	many	TGCAGTGCTGAAGACCCACAGGGGAGCTCCGAGCAGTACTTC	CSAEDPQGSSEQYF
NA	TRBV10-3	TRBJ2-7	many	TGTGCCATCAAGGAGAGCTCCTACGAGCAGTACTTC	CAIKESSYEQYF
TRBD1	TRBV6-5	TRBJ2-7	many	TGTGCCAGCAGTTACGACAGGGACAGTTACGAGCAGTACTTC	CASSYDRDSYEQYF
TRBD2	TRBV29-1	TRBJ2-1	many	TGCAGCGTCGCCCTTAGGGGACTAAGCTCCTACAATGAGCAGTTCTTC	CSVALRGLSSYNEQFF
NA	TRBV6-5	TRBJ2-7	many	TGTGCCAGCACCGACACCTACGAGCAGTACTTC	CASTDTYEQYF
NA	TRBV2	TRBJ2-2	NA	TGTGCCAGCAACTCCAACACCGGGGAGCTGTTTTTT	CASNSNTGELFF
TRBD2	TRBV20-1	TRBJ2-3	many	TGCAGTGCCAAAAAGGCGGTGGCGGGGGCAGATACGCAGTATTTT	CSAKKAVAGADTQYF
NA	TRBV20-1	TRBJ2-2	many	TGCAGTGCTAGGTACAGGGCGAACACCGGGGAGCTGTTTTTT	CSARYRANTGELFF
NA	TRBV7-6	TRBJ2-2	few	TGTGCCAGCAGCTCTTCGGGAAGGGCAAACACCGGGGAGCTGTTTTTT	CASSSSGRANTGELFF
TRBD1	TRBV5-1	TRBJ2-7	many	TGCGCCAGCAGCCTGGAGACAGGGACCTACGAGCAGTACTTC	CASSLETGTYEQYF
NA	TRBV5-1	TRBJ2-7	many	TGCGCCAGCAGCTTGAGGTCGCGGCCAGATAGCTCCTACGAGCAGTACTTC	CASSLRSRPDSSYEQYF
TRBD2	TRBV25-1	TRBJ2-1	NA	TGTGCCAGCAGTGTCCTACTAGCGAGCTCCTACAATGAGCAGTTCTTC	CASSVLLASSYNEQFF
NA	TRBV5-1	TRBJ2-1	many	TGCGCCAGCAGCTTGTTGGTAGGGGATGAGCAGTTCTTC	CASSLLVGDEQFF
NA	TRBV11-3	TRBJ2-3	many	TGTGCCAGTAAACAGGGAATCGGTACAGATACGCAGTATTTT	CASKQGIGTDTQYF
NA	TRBV29-1	TRBJ2-7	NA	TGCAGCGTTCGTGACTCCAGCTACGAGCAGTACTTC	CSVRDSSYEQYF
NA	TRBV4-1	TRBJ1-2	many	TGCGCCAGCAGCCGTGGCCGGGATGGCTACACCTTC	CASSRGRDGYTF
NA	TRBV18	TRBJ2-7	few	TGTGCCAGCTCACCACAGGGGCACGGCTCCTACGAGCAGTACTTC	CASSPQGHGSYEQYF
NA	TRBV5-5	TRBJ2-2	NA	TGTGCCAGCAGCTTGAGTAGAAACACCGGGGAGCTGTTTTTT	CASSLSRNTGELFF
NA	TRBV14	TRBJ1-1	few	TGTGCCAGCAGCCAACATCGGGGGTTTGAAGCTTTCTTT	CASSQHRGFEAFF
NA	TRBV5-1	TRBJ1-5	many	TGCGCCAGCAAACCGGGGGAGTATAGCAATCAGCCCCAGCATTTT	CASKPGEYSNQPQHF
TRBD2	TRBV5-1	TRBJ2-5	many	TGCGCCAGCCACCTCCCCGGGGGGGAGACCCAGTACTTC	CASHLPGGETQYF
NA	TRBV12-5	TRBJ1-4	many	TGTGCTAGTGACAAGAAGGATGAAGAAAAACTGTTTTTT	CASDKKDEEKLFF
TRBD2	TRBV10-2	TRBJ2-5	many	TGCGCCAGCAGGGGGGGTAGCGGGAGAAGAGAGACCCAGTACTTC	CASRGGSGRRETQYF
NA	TRBV19	TRBJ2-7	NA	TGTGCCAGTAGTGGGCAGCCCTACGAGCAGTACTTC	CASSGQPYEQYF
NA	TRBV2	TRBJ2-2	NA	TGTGCCAGCAGAGGAGACCACACCGGGGAGCTGTTTTTT	CASRGDHTGELFF
NA	TRBV2	TRBJ2-1	many	TGTGCCAGCCTAGGGACTCTTGAGCAGTTCTTC	CASLGTLEQFF
NA	TRBV7-8	TRBJ2-7	NA	TGTGCCAGCAGCTTAGAGGGACGGTCCATCTACGAGCAGTACTTC	CASSLEGRSIYEQYF
NA	TRBV28	TRBJ1-6	many	TGTGCCAGCCGCTCTTTACAGGACACCAGAATTAGCTCCTATAATTCACCCCTCCACTTT	CASRSLQDTRISSYNSPLHF
NA	TRBV5-1	TRBJ2-7	few	TGCGCCAGCAGCTTGGGGGAACCAAGCAAGGTCTACGAGCAGTACTTC	CASSLGEPSKVYEQYF
NA	TRBV28	TRBJ1-3	few	TGTGCCAGCAGTTGGGGGGGCAGCTCTGGAAACACCATATATTTT	CASSWGGSSGNTIYF
NA	TRBV7-6	TRBJ2-1	many	TGTGCCAGCAGCCCCCTCGTGGGTAGTAGATATGAGCAGTTCTTC	CASSPLVGSRYEQFF
NA	TRBV6-4	TRBJ2-3	medium-sized	TGTGCCAGCAGTGACTCAGGTGCCGATACGCAGTATTTT	CASSDSGADTQYF
NA	TRBV20-1	TRBJ2-1	many	TGCAGTGCTGCCCTGCCCGGACTGGGTGAGCAGTTCTTC	CSAALPGLGEQFF
TRBD1	TRBV7-9	TRBJ2-7	NA	TGTGCCAGCAGCCCACCCCGGACAGGCCTTGGGGAGCAGTACTTC	CASSPPRTGLGEQYF
TRBD2	TRBV18	TRBJ2-3	few	TGTGCCAGCTCAAACCGGGACTATACAGATACGCAGTATTTT	CASSNRDYTDTQYF
TRBD1	TRBV28	TRBJ2-1	many	TGTGCCAGCAGCTACAGGGGGGTCAGCTCCTACAATGAGCAGTTCTTC	CASSYRGVSSYNEQFF
NA	TRBV6-6	TRBJ1-2	many	TGTGCCAGCAGTTACTCGATTTTCCGGGTCCCTGGGGGCTACACCTTC	CASSYSIFRVPGGYTF
TRBD2	TRBV7-9	TRBJ2-1	many	TGTGCCAGCAGCTTACAGCGGGAGTACAATGAGCAGTTCTTC	CASSLQREYNEQFF